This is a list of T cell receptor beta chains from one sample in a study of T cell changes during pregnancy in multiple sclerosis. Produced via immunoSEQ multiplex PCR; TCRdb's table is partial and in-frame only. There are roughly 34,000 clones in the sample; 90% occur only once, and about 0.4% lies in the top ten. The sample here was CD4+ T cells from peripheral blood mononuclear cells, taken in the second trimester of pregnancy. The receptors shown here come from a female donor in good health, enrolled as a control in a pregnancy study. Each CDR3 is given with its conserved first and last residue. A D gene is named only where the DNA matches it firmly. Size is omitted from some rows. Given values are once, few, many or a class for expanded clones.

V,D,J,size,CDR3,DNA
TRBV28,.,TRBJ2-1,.,CASSFATTNEQFF,TGTGCCAGCAGCTTTGCGACTACCAATGAGCAGTTCTTC
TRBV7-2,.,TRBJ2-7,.,CASSILSPASSSSYEQYF,TGTGCCAGCAGCATCCTGTCACCGGCTAGCTCCAGCTCCTACGAGCAGTACTTC
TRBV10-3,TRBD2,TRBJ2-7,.,CAISQTSGRPYEQYF,TGTGCCATCAGCCAGACTAGCGGGAGGCCCTACGAGCAGTACTTC
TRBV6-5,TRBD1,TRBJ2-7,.,CASRRQGLGYEQYF,TGTGCCAGCAGAAGACAGGGATTGGGGTACGAGCAGTACTTC
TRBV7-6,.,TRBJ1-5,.,CASSLGPGQPQHF,TGTGCCAGCAGCTTAGGCCCTGGCCAGCCCCAGCATTTT
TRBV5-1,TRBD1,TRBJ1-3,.,CASSAQGTISGNTIYF,TGCGCCAGCAGCGCACAGGGGACGATCTCTGGAAACACCATATATTTT
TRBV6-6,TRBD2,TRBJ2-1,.,CASSPGLVYEQFF,TGTGCCAGCAGTCCAGGACTAGTTTATGAGCAGTTCTTC
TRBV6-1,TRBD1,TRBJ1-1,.,CASGSDRGGTEAFF,TGTGCCAGCGGGAGCGACAGGGGGGGAACTGAAGCTTTCTTT
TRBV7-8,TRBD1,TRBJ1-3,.,CASSLGGTAGNTIYF,TGTGCCAGCAGCTTAGGGGGGACAGCCGGAAACACCATATATTTT
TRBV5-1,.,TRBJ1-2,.,CASSLGGGANLPNYGYTF,TGCGCCAGCAGCTTGGGCGGGGGCGCGAACCTTCCAAACTATGGCTACACCTTC
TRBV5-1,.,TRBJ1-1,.,CASSFRTSGMNTEAFF,TGCGCCAGCAGCTTTAGGACGAGCGGCATGAACACTGAAGCTTTCTTT
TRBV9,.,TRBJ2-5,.,CASSVATEETQYF,TGTGCCAGCAGCGTAGCTACGGAAGAGACCCAGTACTTC
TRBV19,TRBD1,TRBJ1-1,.,CASTPDRATEAFF,TGTGCCAGTACCCCGGACAGGGCCACTGAAGCTTTCTTT
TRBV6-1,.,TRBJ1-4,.,CASSEEARVREKLFF,TGTGCCAGCAGTGAAGAGGCCAGGGTGAGAGAAAAACTGTTTTTT
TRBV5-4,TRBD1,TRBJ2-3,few,CASSTTGEDTQYF,TGTGCCAGCAGCACGACAGGGGAGGATACGCAGTATTTT
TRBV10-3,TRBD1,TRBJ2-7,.,CAIRTGTESYEQYF,TGTGCCATCAGGACCGGGACAGAATCCTACGAGCAGTACTTC
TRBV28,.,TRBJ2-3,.,CASSLINSGGLSTDTQYF,TGTGCCAGCAGTTTAATTAATAGCGGAGGCCTCAGCACAGATACGCAGTATTTT
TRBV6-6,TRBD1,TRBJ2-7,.,CASTEQAGGQGEQYF,TGTGCCAGCACCGAACAGGCAGGGGGACAGGGCGAGCAGTACTTC
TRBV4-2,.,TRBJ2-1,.,CASSPPASLNNEQFF,TGTGCCAGCAGCCCGCCGGCTAGCCTTAACAATGAGCAGTTCTTC
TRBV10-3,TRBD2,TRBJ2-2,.,CAISDPNGVAGGTGELFF,TGTGCCATCAGTGATCCGAACGGGGTAGCGGGAGGCACCGGGGAGCTGTTTTTT
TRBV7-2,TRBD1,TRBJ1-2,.,CASSLAPGTGVGYTF,TGTGCCAGCAGCTTAGCCCCCGGGACAGGGGTTGGCTACACCTTC
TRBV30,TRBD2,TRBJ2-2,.,CAWDSGSVGTGELFF,TGTGCCTGGGATAGCGGGAGTGTCGGCACCGGGGAGCTGTTTTTT
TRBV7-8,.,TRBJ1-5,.,CASSLDRGRGNQPQHF,TGTGCCAGCAGCTTGGATCGGGGTCGAGGCAATCAGCCCCAGCATTTT
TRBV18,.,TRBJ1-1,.,CASSPTTVESSEAFF,TGTGCCAGCTCACCTACGACAGTCGAATCGTCTGAAGCTTTCTTT
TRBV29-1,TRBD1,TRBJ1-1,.,CSVKGQLNTEAFF,TGCAGCGTGAAGGGACAGTTGAACACTGAAGCTTTCTTT
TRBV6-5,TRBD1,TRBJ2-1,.,CASSSGQGGEQFF,TGTGCCAGCAGTTCCGGACAGGGTGGTGAGCAGTTCTTC
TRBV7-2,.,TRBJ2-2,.,CASSLAGGVTGELFF,TGTGCCAGCAGCTTAGCGGGAGGAGTGACCGGGGAGCTGTTTTTT
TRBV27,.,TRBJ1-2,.,CASSFLNPRDNNYGYTF,TGTGCCAGCAGTTTCTTGAACCCCAGGGATAATAACTATGGCTACACCTTC
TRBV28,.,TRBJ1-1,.,CASTYTPSKEAFF,TGTGCCAGCACCTATACGCCGAGTAAGGAAGCTTTCTTT
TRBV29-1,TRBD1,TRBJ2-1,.,CSVDSRTGEEQFF,TGCAGCGTTGATTCTCGGACAGGGGAGGAGCAGTTCTTC
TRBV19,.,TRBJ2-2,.,CASSKGLTGTGELFF,TGTGCCAGTAGTAAGGGACTTACGGGCACCGGGGAGCTGTTTTTT
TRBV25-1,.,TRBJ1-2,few,CASSEFGGAPGYTF,TGTGCCAGCAGTGAATTCGGAGGGGCGCCGGGCTACACCTTC
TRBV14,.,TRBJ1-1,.,CASSHGGITEAFF,TGTGCCAGCAGCCACGGGGGAATCACTGAAGCTTTCTTT
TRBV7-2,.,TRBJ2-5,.,CASSLGWNPRETQYF,TGTGCCAGCAGCTTAGGCTGGAACCCGCGGGAGACCCAGTACTTC
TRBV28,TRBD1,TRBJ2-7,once,CASSRPGQDPEQYF,TGTGCCAGCAGCCGACCGGGACAGGACCCCGAGCAGTACTTC
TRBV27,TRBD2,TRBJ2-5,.,CASRPAGGGQETQYF,TGTGCCAGCAGGCCAGCGGGAGGGGGACAAGAGACCCAGTACTTC
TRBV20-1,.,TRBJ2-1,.,CSVGPYNEQFF,TGCAGTGTTGGGCCCTACAATGAGCAGTTCTTC
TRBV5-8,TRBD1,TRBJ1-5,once,CASSLVTGHNQPQHF,TGTGCCAGCAGCCTGGTGACAGGGCACAATCAGCCCCAGCATTTT
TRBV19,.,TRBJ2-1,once,CASSIDGSSYNEQFF,TGTGCCAGTAGTATAGACGGTAGCTCCTACAATGAGCAGTTCTTC
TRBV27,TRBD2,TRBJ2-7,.,CASAGLAGVRMGEQYF,TGTGCCAGCGCCGGGCTAGCGGGAGTTAGAATGGGCGAGCAGTACTTC
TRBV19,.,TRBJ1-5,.,CASRDGLSYSNQPQHF,TGTGCCAGCCGGGACGGACTATCCTATAGCAATCAGCCCCAGCATTTT
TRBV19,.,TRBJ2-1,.,CASSTERSSGEQFF,TGTGCCAGTAGCACCGAAAGGTCGTCGGGTGAGCAGTTCTTC
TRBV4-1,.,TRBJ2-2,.,CASSQDLEQSNTGELFF,TGCGCCAGCAGCCAAGATTTGGAACAGTCTAACACCGGGGAGCTGTTTTTT
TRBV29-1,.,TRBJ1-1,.,CSVEPIGSGSTEAFF,TGCAGCGTTGAACCAATCGGGAGCGGGAGCACTGAAGCTTTCTTT
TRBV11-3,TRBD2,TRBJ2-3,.,CASSRSSGGGTDTQYF,TGTGCCAGCAGCCGCTCTAGCGGGGGGGGCACAGATACGCAGTATTTT
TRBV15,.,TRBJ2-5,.,CATSRETEETQYF,TGTGCCACCAGCAGAGAGACAGAAGAGACCCAGTACTTC